The source of this T cell receptor (beta chain) is a study of metastatic and nonmetastatic thyroid tumors. Germline loops: CDR1 MDHEN, CDR2 SYDVKM. The CDR3 loop spans 15 amino acids. Germline trimming cut 4 bases from V and 4 bases from J; bases unmatched to any gene: 6. From the PCR reads, TCRdb re-called clones with MiXCR. The data hold about 12,000 clones, with under 25% observed a single time. This clone was seen a handful of times. Before thyroid surgery, none of the patients had received any treatment. The sample taken for sequencing was adjacent normal tissue. The chain carries TRBV28 and TRBJ1-3; 8 bases line up with TRBD1. The clonotype comes from a female donor with papillary thyroid cancer or a benign thyroid nodule (not recorded which). Some clones in this sample may be carry-over from other donors' samples. The DNA for the CDR3 is TGTGCCAGCAGTTCCCGCAGGGGGCTGGGAAACACCATATATTTT. This gives the protein CASSSRRGLGNTIYF.